The source of this T cell receptor (beta chain) is a study of blood T cell repertoires in COVID-19. Produced via immunoSEQ multiplex PCR; TCRdb's table is partial and in-frame only. The sample includes around 190,000 clones, around 84% of them seen just once. Germline-derived CDR1 and CDR2 are MNHEY and SMNVEV (reference sequence). The J segment lost 3 bases and the V segment lost 7 bases, leaving 18 bases of the junction unmatched. The CDR3 spans 19 residues. The receptor was isolated from a woman aged 25 to 45 who had recovered from COVID-19. The specimen sequenced was PBMCs or T cells enriched from blood (not recorded which). The chain is built from TRBV27 and TRBJ2-1, with 10 bases identical to TRBD2. This CDR3 is CASKAGGTTSGKYYNEQFF. CDR3 DNA: TGTGCCAGCAAAGCGGGGGGGACGACTAGCGGAAAATACTACAATGAGCAGTTCTTC.